This T cell receptor (beta chain) was recorded in a study of response to subunit inactivated influenza vaccine. TCRdb re-called the RT-PCR reads with MiXCR, one entry per CDR3 protein. The sample has about 540,000 distinct CDR3 sequences, roughly a quarter seen once. This CDR3 is built from 16 residues. Germline lookup yields CDR1 SEHNR and CDR2 FQNEAQ (reference sequence). With 5 bases removed from V and 2 bases from J, the gap between germline ends came to 16 bases. In this sample, this clonotype turned up a few times. This sample was shared with a second study, whose subject was T cells expressing NK-cell markers. According to that study: The authors generated TCR beta cDNA through 5'RACE template switching with UMIs. With respect to HCMV, most of the eight sequenced donors were seropositive, and one was seronegative. Dominant NKG2C+ clonotypes in 6 or 7 donors made up 1.0-7.0% of CD8+ T cells.

Sequenced material: CD4+ T cells sorted from PBMCs, taken approximately 13 days after vaccination. The clonotype originates from a man in his fifties who received an inactivated influenza vaccine. The rearrangement uses TRBV7-9 and TRBJ2-1; maybe TRBD1 (7 bases). The CDR3 DNA is TGTGCCAGCAGCCCCCGGAGGGGGCGGACCTACAATGAGCAGTTCTTC. Translated: CASSPRRGRTYNEQFF. Filled out from reference TRBV7-9 and TRBJ2-1, the complete variable domain reads DTGVSQNPRHKITKRGQNVTFRCDPISEHNRLYWYRQTLGQGPEFLTYFQNEAQLEKSRLLSDRFSAERPKGSFSTLEIQRTEQGDSAMYLCASSPRRGRTYNEQFFGPGTRLTVL.